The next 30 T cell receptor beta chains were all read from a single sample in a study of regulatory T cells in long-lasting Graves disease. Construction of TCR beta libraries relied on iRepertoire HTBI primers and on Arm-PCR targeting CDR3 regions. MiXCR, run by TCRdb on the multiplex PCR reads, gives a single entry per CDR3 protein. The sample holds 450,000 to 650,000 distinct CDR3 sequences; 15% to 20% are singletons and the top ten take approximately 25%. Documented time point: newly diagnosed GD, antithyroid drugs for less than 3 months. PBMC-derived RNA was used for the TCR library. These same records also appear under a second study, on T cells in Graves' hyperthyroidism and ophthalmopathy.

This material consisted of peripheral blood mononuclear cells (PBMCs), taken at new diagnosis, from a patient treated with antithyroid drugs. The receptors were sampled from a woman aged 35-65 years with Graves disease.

The CDR3 nucleotides read TGTGCCTGGAGCCCAGGGGTTTGGGGCTACACCTTC. The encoded protein is CAWSPGVWGYTF. This chain connects TRBV30 to TRBJ1-2, with D perhaps TRBD1 (6 bases). Germline CDR1 reads GTSNPN; CDR2 reads SVGIG (reference sequence). The ends were cut back, 3 bases at V and 8 bases at J, with 13 bases in the middle. The CDR3 consists of 12 residues.

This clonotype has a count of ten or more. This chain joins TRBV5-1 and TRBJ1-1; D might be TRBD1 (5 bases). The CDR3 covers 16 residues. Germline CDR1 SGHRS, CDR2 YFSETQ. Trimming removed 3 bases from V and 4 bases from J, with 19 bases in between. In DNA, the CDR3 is TGCGCCAGCAGCTCCACCGGGGGACCTCTGGGCACTGAAGCTTTCTTT. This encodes CASSSTGGPLGTEAFF.

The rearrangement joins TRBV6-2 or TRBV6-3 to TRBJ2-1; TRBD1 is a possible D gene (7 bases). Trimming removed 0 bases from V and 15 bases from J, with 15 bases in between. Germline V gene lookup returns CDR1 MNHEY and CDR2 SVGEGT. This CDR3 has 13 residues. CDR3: CASSYSIDREAFF. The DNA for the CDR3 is TGTGCCAGCAGTTACTCGATCGACAGGGAGGCGTTCTTC.

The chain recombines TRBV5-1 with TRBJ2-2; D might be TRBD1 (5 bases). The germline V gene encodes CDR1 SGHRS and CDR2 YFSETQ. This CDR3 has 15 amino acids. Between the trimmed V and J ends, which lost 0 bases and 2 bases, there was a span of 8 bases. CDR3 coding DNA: TGCGCCAGCAGCTTGGCTGGACAAAACACCGGGGAGCTGTTTTTT. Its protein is CASSLAGQNTGELFF.

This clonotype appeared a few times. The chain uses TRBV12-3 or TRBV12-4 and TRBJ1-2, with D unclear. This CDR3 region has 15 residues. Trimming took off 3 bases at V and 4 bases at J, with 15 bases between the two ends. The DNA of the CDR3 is TGTGCCAGCAGTTTGGGATCACCACTAGGCTATGGCTACACCTTC. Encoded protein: CASSLGSPLGYGYTF.

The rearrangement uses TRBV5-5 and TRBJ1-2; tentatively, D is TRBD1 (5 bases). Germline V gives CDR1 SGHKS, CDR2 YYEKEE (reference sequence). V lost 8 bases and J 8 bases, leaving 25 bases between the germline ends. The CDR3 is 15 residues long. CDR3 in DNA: TGTGCCAGTAGTATAGATCTCCCAGGGTCGGGCGGCTACACCTTC. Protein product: CASSIDLPGSGGYTF. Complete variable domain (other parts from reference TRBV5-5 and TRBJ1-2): DAGVTQSPTHLIKTRGQQVTLRCSPISGHKSVSWYQQVLGQGPQFIFQYYEKEERGRGNFPDRFSARQFPNYSSELNVNALLLGDSALYLCASSIDLPGSGGYTFGSGTRLTVV.

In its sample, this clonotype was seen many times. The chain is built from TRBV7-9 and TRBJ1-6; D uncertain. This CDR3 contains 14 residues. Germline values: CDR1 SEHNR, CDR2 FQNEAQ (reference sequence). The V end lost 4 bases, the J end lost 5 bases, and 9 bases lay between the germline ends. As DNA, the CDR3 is TGTGCCAGCAGCTCCGACGGGCATAATTCACCCCTCCACTTT. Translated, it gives CASSSDGHNSPLHF.

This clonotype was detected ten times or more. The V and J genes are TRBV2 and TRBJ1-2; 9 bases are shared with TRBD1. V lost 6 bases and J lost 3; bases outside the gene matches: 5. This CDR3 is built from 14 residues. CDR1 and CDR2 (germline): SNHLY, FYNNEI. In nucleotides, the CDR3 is TGTGCCAGCAGGGAACAGGGGGCCGACTATGGCTACACCTTC. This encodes CASREQGADYGYTF.

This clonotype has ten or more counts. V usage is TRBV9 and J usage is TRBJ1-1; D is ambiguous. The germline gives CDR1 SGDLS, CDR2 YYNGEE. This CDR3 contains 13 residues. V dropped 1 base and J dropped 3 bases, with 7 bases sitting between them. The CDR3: CASSVSGYTEAFF. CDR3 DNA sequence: TGTGCCAGCAGCGTATCGGGGTACACTGAAGCTTTCTTT.

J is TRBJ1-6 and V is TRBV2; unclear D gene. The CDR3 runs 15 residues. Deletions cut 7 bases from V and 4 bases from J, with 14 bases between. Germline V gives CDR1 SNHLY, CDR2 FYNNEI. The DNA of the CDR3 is TGTGCCAGCAAGGAATTACAACCATATAATTCACCCCTCCACTTT. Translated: CASKELQPYNSPLHF.

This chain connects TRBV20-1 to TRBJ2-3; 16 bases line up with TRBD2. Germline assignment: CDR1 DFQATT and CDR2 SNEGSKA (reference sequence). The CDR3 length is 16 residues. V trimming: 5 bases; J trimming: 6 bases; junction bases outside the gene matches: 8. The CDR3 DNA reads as TGCAGTGCTGGGGGGACTAGCGGGGGGGCAGCCGATACGCAGTATTTT. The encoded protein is CSAGGTSGGAADTQYF.

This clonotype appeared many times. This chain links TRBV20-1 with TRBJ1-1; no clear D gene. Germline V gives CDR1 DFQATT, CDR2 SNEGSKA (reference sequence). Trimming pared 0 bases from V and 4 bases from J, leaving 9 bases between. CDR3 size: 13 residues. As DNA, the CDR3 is TGCAGTGCTAGAGATTTGGAGGGCACTGAAGCTTTCTTT. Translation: CSARDLEGTEAFF.

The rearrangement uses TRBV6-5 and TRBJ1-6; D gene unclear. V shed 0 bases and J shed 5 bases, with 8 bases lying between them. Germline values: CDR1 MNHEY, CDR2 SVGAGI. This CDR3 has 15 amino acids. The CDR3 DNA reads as TGTGCCAGCAGTTACTCGAGAGGAAATAATTCACCCCTCCACTTT. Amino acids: CASSYSRGNNSPLHF.

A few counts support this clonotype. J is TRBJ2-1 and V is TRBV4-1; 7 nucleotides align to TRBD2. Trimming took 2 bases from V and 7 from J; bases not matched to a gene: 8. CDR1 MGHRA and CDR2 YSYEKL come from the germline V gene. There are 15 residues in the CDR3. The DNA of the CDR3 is TGCGCCAGCAGCCAAACCATTCCGGGGGGAAATGAGCAGTTCTTC. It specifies CASSQTIPGGNEQFF.

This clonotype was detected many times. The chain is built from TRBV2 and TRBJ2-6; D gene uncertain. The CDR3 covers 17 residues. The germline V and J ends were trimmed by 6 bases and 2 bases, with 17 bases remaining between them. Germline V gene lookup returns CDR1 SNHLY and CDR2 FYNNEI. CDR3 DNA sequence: TGTGCCAGCAGCCAACCGGACGGGCGGCCTGGGGCCAACGTCCTGACTTTC. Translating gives CASSQPDGRPGANVLTF.

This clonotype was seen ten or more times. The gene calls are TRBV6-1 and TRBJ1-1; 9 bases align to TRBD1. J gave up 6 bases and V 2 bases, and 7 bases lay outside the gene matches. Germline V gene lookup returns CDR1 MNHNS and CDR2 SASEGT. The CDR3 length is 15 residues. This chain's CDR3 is CASSEPTGGPPEAFF. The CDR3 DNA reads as TGTGCCAGCAGTGAACCAACAGGGGGCCCACCTGAAGCTTTCTTT.

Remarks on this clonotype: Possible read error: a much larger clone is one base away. The DNA for the CDR3 is TGTGTCAGCAGTTCACGGGCCAGGGGGCAGTTCTTC. It encodes CVSSSRARGQFF. V and J are TRBV6-2 or TRBV6-3 and TRBJ2-1; weak D call: TRBD1 (6 bases). Per the germline V gene, CDR1 is MNHEY and CDR2 is SVGEGT. The length of the CDR3 is 12 residues.

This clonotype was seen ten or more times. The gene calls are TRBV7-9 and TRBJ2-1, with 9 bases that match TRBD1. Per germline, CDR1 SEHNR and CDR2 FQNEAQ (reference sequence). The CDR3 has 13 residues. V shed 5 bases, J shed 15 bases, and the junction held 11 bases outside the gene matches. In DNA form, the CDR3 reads TGTGCCAGCAGCATCAACTCGGACAGGGGCACGTTCTTC. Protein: CASSINSDRGTFF.

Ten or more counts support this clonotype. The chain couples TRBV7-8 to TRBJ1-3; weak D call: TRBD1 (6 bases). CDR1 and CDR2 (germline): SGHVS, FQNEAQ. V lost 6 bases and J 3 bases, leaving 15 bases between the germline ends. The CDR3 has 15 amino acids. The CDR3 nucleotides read TGTGCCAGCAGATCTACAGGGAGTGGTGGAAACACCATATATTTT. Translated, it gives CASRSTGSGGNTIYF. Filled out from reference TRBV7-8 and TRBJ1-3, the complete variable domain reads GAGVSQSPRYKVAKRGQDVALRCDPISGHVSLFWYQQALGQGPEFLTYFQNEAQLDKSGLPSDRFFAERPEGSVSTLKIQRTQQEDSAVYLCASRSTGSGGNTIYFGEGSWLTVV.

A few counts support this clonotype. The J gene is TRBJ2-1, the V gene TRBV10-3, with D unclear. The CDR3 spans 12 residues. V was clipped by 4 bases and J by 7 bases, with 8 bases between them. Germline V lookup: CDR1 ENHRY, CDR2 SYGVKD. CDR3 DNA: TGTGCCATCAGTGTAGGGCTTAATGAGCAGTTCTTC. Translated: CAISVGLNEQFF.

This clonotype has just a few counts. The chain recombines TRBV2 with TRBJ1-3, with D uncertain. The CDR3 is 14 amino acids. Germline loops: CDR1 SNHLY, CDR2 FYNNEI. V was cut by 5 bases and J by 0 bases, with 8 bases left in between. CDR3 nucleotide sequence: TGTGCCAGCAGTACAGCCCTCTCTGGAAACACCATATATTTT. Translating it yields CASSTALSGNTIYF.

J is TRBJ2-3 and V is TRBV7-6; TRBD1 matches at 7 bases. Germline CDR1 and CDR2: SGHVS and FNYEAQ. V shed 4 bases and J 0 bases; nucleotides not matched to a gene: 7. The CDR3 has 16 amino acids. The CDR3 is CASSSFGTASTDTQYF. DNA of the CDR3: TGTGCCAGCAGCTCCTTCGGGACAGCTAGCACAGATACGCAGTATTTT.

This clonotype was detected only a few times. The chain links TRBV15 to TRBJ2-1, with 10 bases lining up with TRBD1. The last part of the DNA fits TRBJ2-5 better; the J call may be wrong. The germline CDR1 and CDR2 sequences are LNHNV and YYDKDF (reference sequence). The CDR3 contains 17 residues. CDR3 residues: CATSRDRLEDRGKTQYF. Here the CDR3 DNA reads TGTGCCACCAGCAGAGATCGGTTGGAGGACAGGGGGAAGACCCAGTACTTC.

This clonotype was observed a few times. The CDR3 reads CASSRYGGTDTQYF. Written as DNA, the CDR3 is TGTGCCAGCAGCCGTTACGGGGGAACAGATACGCAGTATTTT. This chain joins TRBV11-2 and TRBJ2-3; D may be TRBD2 (6 bases). Germline V gene lookup returns CDR1 SGHAT and CDR2 FQNNGV. The CDR3 consists of 14 residues. Trimming left V 5 bases short and J 3 bases short, with 12 bases between.

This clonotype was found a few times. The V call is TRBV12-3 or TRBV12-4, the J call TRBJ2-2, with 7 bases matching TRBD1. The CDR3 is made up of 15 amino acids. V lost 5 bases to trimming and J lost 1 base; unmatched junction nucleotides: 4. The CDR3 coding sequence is TGTGCCAGCAGTGTGGGACAGCTGAACACCGGGGAGCTGTTTTTT. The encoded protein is CASSVGQLNTGELFF.

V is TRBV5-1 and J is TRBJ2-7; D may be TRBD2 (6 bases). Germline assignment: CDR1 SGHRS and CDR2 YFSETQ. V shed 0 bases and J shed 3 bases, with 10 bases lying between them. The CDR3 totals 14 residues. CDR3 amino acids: CASSLEGGDYEQYF. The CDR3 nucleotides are TGCGCCAGCAGCTTGGAAGGAGGGGACTACGAGCAGTACTTC.

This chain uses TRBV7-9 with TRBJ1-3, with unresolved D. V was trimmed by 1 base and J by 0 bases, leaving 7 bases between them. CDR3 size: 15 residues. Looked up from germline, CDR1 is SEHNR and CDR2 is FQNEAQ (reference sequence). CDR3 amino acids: CASSLEHPSGNTIYF. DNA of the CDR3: TGTGCCAGCAGCTTAGAACACCCCTCTGGAAACACCATATATTTT. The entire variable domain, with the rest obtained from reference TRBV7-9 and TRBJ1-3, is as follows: DTGVSQNPRHKITKRGQNVTFRCDPISEHNRLYWYRQTLGQGPEFLTYFQNEAQLEKSRLLSDRFSAERPKGSFSTLEIQRTEQGDSAMYLCASSLEHPSGNTIYFGEGSWLTVV.

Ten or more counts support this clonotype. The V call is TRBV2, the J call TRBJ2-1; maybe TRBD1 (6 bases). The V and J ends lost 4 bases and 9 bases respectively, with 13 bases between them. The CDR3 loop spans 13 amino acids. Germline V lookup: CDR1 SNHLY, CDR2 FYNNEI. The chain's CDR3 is CASSAVGAGEQFF. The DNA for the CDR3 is TGTGCCAGCAGTGCTGTGGGGGCGGGTGAGCAGTTCTTC.

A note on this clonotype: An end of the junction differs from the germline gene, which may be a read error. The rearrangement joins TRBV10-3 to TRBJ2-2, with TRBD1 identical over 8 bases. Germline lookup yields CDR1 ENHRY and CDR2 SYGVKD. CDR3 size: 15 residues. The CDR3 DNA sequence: TGTGCCAGCAGTTACTCGGACAGGGTCACCGGGGAGCTGTTTTTT. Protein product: CASSYSDRVTGELFF.

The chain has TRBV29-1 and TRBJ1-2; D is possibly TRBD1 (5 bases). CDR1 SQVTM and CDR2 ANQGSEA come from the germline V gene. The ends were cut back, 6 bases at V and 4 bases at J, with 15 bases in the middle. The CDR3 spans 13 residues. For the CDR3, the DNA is TGCAGCGTGCTCCTTGGGGGTACCTATGGCTACACCTTC. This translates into CSVLLGGTYGYTF.